The subject of this entry is one TCR beta chain. Its specificity is not known. Specified treatment: oral pan-JAK inhibitor, 5-10 mg twice daily. Researchers took lesional scalp punch biopsies and peripheral blood from people who were alopecia areata patients. The CDR3 covers 16 residues. Between the trimmed V and J ends, which lost 3 bases and 9 bases, there was a span of 18 bases. CDR1 is MDHEN and CDR2 is SYDVKM in the germline V gene. The data were taken from a study of CD8+ T cells in alopecia areata. The wider study: Patients took tofacitinib for 6 to 18 months, followed by 6 drug-free months. Findings and caveats of the study: There was only one nonresponder, so it was unclear how baseline CD8+ expansion relates to response.

RNA was isolated and reverse transcribed to cDNA, the sequencing template. Clones were read by immunoSEQ multiplex PCR, and TCRdb kept only the in-frame ones, dropping some. This sample yields some 190,000 clones, of which approximately 72% are seen a single time; around 1.3% belongs to the top ten. Sequenced material: CD4+ T cells sorted from blood, taken around week 44, from a patient treated with tofacitinib. The receptor was derived from a human donor with alopecia areata. V and J are TRBV28 and TRBJ1-6; D is perhaps TRBD1 (6 bases). The CDR3 reads CASSFPTGLSGSPLHF. CDR3 in DNA: TGTGCCAGCAGTTTCCCGACAGGCCTTTCTGGTTCACCCCTCCACTTT.